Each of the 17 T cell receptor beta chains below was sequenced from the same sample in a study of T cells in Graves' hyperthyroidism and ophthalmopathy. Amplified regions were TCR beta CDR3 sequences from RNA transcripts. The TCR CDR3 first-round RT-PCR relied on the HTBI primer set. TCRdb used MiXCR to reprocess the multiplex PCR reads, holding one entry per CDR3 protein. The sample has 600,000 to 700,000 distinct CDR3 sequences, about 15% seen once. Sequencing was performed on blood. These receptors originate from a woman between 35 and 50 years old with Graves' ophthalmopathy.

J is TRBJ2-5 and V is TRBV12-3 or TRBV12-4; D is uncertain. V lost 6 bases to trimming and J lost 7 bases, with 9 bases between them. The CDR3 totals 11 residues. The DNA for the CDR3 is TGTGCCAGCAGCTACGACGGGACCCAGTACTTC. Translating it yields CASSYDGTQYF.

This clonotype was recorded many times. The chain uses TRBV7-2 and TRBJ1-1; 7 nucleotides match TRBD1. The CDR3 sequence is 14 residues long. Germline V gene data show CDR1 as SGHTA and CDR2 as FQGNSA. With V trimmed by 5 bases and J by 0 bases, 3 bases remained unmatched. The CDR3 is CASSLDRVNTEAFF. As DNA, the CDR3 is TGTGCCAGCAGCCTCGACAGGGTGAACACTGAAGCTTTCTTT.

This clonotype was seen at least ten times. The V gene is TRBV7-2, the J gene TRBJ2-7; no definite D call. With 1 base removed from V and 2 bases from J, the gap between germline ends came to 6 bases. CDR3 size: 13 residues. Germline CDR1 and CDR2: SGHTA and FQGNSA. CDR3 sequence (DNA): TGTGCCAGCAGCTTAGTTCACACCTACGAGCAGTACTTC. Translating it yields CASSLVHTYEQYF.

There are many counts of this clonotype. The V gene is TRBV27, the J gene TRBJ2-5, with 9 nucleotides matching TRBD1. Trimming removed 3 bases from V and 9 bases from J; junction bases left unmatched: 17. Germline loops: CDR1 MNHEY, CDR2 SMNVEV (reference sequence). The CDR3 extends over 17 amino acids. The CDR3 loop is CASSLKESGQGFGAQYF. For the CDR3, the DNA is TGTGCCAGCAGTTTGAAGGAGTCGGGACAGGGTTTCGGGGCCCAGTACTTC.

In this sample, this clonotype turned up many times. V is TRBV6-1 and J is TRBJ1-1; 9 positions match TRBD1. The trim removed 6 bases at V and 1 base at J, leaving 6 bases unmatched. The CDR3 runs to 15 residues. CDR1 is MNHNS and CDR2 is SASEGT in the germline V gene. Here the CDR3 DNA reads TGTGCCAGCAGACAGGGGGCAAAGGGGAACACTGAAGCTTTCTTT. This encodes CASRQGAKGNTEAFF.

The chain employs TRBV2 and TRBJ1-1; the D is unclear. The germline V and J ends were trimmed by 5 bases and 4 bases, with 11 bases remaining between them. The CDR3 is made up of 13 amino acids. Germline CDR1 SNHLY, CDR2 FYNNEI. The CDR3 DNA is TGTGCCAGCAGTTCGGAAGTTCCCACTGAAGCTTTCTTT. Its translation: CASSSEVPTEAFF.

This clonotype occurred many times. This CDR3 reads CAIRTGGFEETQYF. The CDR3 bases are TGTGCCATCAGAACAGGGGGATTTGAGGAGACCCAGTACTTC. The chain recombines TRBV10-3 with TRBJ2-5; 8 bases fit TRBD1. With 6 bases clipped from V and 5 bases from J, the junction kept 8 bases outside the gene matches. Germline V gives CDR1 ENHRY, CDR2 SYGVKD. CDR3 length: 14 amino acids.

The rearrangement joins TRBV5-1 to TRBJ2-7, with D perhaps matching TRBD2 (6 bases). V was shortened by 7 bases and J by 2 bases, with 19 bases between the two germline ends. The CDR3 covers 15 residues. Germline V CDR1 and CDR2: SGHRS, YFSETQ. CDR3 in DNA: TGCGCCAGCCAAGAACCCGGGACTGGAACCTACGAGCAGTACTTC. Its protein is CASQEPGTGTYEQYF.

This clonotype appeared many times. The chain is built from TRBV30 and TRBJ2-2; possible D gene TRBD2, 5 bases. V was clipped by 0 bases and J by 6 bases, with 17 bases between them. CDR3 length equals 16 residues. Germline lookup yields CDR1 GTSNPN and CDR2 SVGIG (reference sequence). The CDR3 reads CAWSVRVGVSPGELFF. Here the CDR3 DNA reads TGTGCCTGGAGTGTACGGGTCGGGGTTAGCCCCGGGGAGCTGTTTTTT.

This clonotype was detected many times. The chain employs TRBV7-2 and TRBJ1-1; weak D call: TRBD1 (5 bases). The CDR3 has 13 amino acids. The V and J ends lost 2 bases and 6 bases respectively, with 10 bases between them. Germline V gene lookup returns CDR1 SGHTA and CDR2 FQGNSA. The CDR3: CASSLSRGAEAFF. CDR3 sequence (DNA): TGTGCCAGCAGCTTAAGTAGGGGTGCTGAAGCTTTCTTT. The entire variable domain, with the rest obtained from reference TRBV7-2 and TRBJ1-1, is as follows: GAGVSQSPSNKVTEKGKDVELRCDPISGHTALYWYRQSLGQGLEFLIYFQGNSAPDKSGLPSDRFSAERTGGSVSTLTIQRTQQEDSAVYLCASSLSRGAEAFFGQGTRLTVV.

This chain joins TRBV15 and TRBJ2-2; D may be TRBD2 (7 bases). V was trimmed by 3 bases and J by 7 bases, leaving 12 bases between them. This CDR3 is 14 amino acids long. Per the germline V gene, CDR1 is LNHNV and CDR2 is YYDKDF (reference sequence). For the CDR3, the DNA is TGTGCCACCAGCAGCGGGGGGCTAAGCGGGGAGCTGTTTTTT. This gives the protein CATSSGGLSGELFF.

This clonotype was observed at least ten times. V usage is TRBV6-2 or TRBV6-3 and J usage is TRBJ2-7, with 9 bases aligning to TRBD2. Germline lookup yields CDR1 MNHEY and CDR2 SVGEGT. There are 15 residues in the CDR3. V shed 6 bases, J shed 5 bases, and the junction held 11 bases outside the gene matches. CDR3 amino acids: CASSLLGLAVNEQYF. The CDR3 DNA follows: TGTGCCAGCAGCCTGTTGGGACTAGCCGTCAACGAGCAGTACTTC.

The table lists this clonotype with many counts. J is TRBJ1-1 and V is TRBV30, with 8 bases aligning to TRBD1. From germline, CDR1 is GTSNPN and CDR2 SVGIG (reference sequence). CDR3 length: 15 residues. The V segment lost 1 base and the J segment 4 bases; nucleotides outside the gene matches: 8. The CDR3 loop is CAWSEIGQGGTEAFF. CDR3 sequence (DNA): TGTGCCTGGAGTGAAATTGGACAGGGAGGCACTGAAGCTTTCTTT.

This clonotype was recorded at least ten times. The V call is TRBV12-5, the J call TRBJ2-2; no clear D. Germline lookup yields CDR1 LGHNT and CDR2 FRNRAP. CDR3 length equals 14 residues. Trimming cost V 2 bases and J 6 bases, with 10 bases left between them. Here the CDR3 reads CASGLTGGSGELFF. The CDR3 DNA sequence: TGTGCTAGTGGTTTGACCGGTGGGTCCGGGGAGCTGTTTTTT.

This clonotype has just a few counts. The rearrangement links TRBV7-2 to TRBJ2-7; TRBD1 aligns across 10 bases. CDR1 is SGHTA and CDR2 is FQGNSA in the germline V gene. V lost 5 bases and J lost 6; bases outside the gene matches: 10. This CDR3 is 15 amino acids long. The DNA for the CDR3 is TGTGCCAGCAGCAAAAGCTCGGGGACAGGGGTCGAGCAGTACTTC. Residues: CASSKSSGTGVEQYF.

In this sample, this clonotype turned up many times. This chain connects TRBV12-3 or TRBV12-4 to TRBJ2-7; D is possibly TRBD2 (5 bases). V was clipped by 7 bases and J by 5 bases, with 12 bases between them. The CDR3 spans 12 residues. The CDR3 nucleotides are TGTGCCAGCACCCGGGGTCGGGACGAGCAGTACTTC. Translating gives CASTRGRDEQYF.

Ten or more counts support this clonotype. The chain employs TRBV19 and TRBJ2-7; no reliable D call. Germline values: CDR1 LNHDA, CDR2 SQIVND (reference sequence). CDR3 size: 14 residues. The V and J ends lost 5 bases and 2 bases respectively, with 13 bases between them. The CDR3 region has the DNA TGTGCCAGTAGTCTCACCTCTAAACCCTACGAGCAGTACTTC. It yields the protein CASSLTSKPYEQYF.